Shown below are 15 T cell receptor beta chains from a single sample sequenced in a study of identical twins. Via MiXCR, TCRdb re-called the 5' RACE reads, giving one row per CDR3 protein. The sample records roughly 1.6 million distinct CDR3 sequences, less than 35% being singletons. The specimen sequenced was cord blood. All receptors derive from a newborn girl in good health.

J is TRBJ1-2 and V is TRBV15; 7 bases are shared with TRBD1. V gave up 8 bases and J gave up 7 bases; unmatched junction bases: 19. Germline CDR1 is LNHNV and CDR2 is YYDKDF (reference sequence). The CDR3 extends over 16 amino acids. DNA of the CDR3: TGTGCCACCTCCCGACAGGGAAAATCTGCTGGGTCTGGCTACACCTTC. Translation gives CATSRQGKSAGSGYTF.

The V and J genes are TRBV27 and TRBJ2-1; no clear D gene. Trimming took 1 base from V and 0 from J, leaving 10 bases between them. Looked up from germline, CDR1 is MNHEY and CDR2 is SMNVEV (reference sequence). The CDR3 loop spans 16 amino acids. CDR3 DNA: TGTGCCAGCAGTTTATACGCGGTTAGCTCCTACAATGAGCAGTTCTTC. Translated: CASSLYAVSSYNEQFF.

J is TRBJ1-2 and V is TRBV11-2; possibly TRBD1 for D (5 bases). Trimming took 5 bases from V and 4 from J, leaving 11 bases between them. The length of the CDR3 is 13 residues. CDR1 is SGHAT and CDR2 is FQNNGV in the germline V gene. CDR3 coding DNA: TGTGCCAGCAGCCGAGGCAGGGTCTATGGCTACACCTTC. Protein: CASSRGRVYGYTF.

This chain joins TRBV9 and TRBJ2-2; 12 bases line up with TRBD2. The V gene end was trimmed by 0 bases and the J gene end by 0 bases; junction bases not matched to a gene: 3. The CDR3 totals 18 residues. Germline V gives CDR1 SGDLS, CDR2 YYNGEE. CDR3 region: CASSVGLAGGSNTGELFF. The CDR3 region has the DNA TGTGCCAGCAGCGTAGGTCTAGCGGGGGGGTCGAACACCGGGGAGCTGTTTTTT.

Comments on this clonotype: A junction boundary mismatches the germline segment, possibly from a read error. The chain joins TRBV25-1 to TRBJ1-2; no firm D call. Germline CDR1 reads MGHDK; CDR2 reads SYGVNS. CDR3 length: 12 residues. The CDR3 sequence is CASSEHGYGCTF. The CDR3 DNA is TGTGCCAGCAGTGAACACGGGTATGGCTGCACCTTC.

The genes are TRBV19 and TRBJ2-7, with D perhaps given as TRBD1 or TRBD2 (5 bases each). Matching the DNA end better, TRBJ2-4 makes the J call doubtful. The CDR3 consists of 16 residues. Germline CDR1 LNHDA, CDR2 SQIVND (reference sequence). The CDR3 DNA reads TGTGCCAGTAGTATTGGGGGTCCAATAGCCAAAAACATTCAGTACTTC. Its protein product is CASSIGGPIAKNIQYF.

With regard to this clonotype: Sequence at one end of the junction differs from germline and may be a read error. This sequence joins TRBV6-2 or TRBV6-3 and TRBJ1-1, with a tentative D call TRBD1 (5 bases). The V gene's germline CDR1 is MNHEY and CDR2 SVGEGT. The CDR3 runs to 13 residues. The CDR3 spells CASSYVRVTGAFF. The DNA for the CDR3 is TGTGCCAGCAGTTACGTCAGGGTAACTGGAGCTTTCTTT.

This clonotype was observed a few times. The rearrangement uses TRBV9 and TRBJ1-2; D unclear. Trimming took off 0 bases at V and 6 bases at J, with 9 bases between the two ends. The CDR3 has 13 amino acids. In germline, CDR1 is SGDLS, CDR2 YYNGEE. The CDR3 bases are TGTGCCAGCAGCGTAGCGGCTGGCGATGGCTACACCTTC. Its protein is CASSVAAGDGYTF.

CDR3 DNA sequence: TGTGCCAGCAGGTCAGGAATTTATAGCAATCAGCCCCAGCATTTT. Translation: CASRSGIYSNQPQHF. The chain carries TRBV2 and TRBJ1-5; no clear D gene. CDR1 SNHLY and CDR2 FYNNEI come from the germline V gene. The CDR3 covers 15 residues. V was shortened by 6 bases and J by 0 bases, with 12 bases between the two germline ends.

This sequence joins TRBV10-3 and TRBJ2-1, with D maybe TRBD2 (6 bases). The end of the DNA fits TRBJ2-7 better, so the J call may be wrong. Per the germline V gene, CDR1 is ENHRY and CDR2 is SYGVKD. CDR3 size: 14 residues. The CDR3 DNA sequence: TGTGCCATCAGTGAGGTTAGCGGCTACAATGAGCAGTACTTC. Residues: CAISEVSGYNEQYF.

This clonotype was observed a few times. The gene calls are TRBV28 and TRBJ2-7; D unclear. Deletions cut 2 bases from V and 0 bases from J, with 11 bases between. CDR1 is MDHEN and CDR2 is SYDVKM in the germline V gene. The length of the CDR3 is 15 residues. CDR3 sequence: CASSLSLSSSYEQYF. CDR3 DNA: TGTGCCAGCAGTTTAAGCTTATCCAGCTCCTACGAGCAGTACTTC.

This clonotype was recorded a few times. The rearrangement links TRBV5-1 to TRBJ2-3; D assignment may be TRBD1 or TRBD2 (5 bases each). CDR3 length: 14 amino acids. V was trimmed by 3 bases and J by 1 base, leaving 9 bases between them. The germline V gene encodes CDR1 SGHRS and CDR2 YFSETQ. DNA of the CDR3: TGCGCCAGCAGCTCCCGGGACCGCACAGATACGCAGTATTTT. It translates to CASSSRDRTDTQYF.

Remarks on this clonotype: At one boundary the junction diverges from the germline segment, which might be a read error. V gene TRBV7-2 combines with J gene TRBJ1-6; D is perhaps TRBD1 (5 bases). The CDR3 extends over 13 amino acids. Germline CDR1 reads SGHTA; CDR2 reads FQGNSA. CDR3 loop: CASSLASGLPPHF. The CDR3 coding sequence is TGTGCCAGCAGCTTAGCTTCAGGGTTACCCCCCCACTTT.

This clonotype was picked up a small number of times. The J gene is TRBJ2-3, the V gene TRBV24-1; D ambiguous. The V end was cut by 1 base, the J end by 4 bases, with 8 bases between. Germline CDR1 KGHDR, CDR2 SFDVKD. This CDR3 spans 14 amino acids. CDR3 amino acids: CATSDFPRSDTQYF. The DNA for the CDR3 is TGTGCCACCAGTGATTTCCCTAGGTCAGATACGCAGTATTTT.

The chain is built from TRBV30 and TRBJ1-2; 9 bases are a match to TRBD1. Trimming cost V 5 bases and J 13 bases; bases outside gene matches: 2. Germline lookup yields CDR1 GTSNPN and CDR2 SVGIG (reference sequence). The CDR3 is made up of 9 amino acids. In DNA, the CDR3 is TGTGCCTGGGACAGGGGGTTCACCTTC. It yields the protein CAWDRGFTF. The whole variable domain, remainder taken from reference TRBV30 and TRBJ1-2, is SQTIHQWPATLVQPVGSPLSLECTVEGTSNPNLYWYRQAAGRGLQLLFYSVGIGQISSEVPQNLSASRPQDRQFILSSKKLLLSDSGFYLCAWDRGFTFGSGTRLTVV.